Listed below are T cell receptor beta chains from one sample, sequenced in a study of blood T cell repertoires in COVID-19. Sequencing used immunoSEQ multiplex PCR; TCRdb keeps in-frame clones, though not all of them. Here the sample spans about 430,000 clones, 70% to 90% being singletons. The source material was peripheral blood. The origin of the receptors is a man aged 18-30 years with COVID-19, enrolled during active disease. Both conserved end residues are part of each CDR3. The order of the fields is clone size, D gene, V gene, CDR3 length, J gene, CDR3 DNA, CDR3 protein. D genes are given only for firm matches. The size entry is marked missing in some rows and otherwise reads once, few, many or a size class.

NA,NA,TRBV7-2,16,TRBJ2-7,TGTGCCAGCAGCTTGGACGAAGCGGGTAGTCCCTACGAGCAGTACTTC,CASSLDEAGSPYEQYF
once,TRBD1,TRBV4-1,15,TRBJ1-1,TGCGCCAGCAGCCAACACGGACAGGGAAACACTGAAGCTTTCTTT,CASSQHGQGNTEAFF
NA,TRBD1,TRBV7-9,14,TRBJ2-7,TGTGCCAGCAGCCTACGACAGGGAGTGAGAGAGCAGTACTTC,CASSLRQGVREQYF
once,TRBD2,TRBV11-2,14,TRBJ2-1,TGTGCCAGCAGCCGACCAAGCGGGGTCGGTGAGCAGTTCTTC,CASSRPSGVGEQFF
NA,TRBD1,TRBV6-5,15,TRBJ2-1,TGTGCCAGCAGTCGAAACCGGGACAGGGGAAATGAGCAGTTCTTC,CASSRNRDRGNEQFF
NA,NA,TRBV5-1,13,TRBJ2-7,TGCGCCAGCGGCCGCGGGGGCTCCGACGAGCAGTACTTC,CASGRGGSDEQYF
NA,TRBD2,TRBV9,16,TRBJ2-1,TGTGCCAGCAGCATTGGACTAGCGGGAAGCTACAATGAGCAGTTCTTC,CASSIGLAGSYNEQFF
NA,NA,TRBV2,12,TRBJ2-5,TGTGCCAGCTGGAGCCTACAAGAGACCCAGTACTTC,CASWSLQETQYF
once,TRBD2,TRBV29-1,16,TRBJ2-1,TGCAGCGTTACTCGGGCCGGCCGGCGGGAGAGATATGAGCAGTTCTTC,CSVTRAGRRERYEQFF
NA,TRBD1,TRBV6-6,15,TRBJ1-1,TGTGCCAGCAAACTTACTAGACAGGGGGACACTGAAGCTTTCTTT,CASKLTRQGDTEAFF
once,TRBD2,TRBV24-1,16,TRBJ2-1,TGTGCCACCAGTGATGCAATACTAGCGGGGCCGGGGGAGCAGTTCTTC,CATSDAILAGPGEQFF